This TCR beta chain comes out of a study of blood T cell repertoires in COVID-19. In the study overall: Samples taken during acute and convalescent COVID-19 were collected in the United States, Italy and Spain.

This clone was picked up a small number of times. Using immunoSEQ multiplex PCR, the repertoire was profiled, and TCRdb retains in-frame clones only, with some absent. Here the sample spans approximately 190,000 clones, 70% to 90% being singletons. Germline loops: CDR1 MNHEY, CDR2 SVGAGI. V lost 6 bases and J 7 bases, leaving 7 bases between the germline ends. The CDR3 contains 12 residues. This TCR was sampled from a man between 65 and 80 years old with active or convalescent COVID-19. V is TRBV6-5 and J is TRBJ1-6; D gene uncertain. The sample taken for sequencing was peripheral blood. The chain's CDR3 is CASRTGNSPLHF. CDR3 bases: TGTGCCAGCAGGACCGGGAATTCACCCCTCCACTTT.